The following is a T cell receptor (beta chain) sequence with its context. The entry originates in a study of T cell repertoires in cytomegalovirus infection. TCRdb used MiXCR to reprocess the reads, holding one entry per CDR3 protein. The sample comprises around 320,000 distinct CDR3 sequences, more than 8% of which are singletons, and approximately 4.5% rests with the top ten. With V trimmed by 8 bases and J by 2 bases, 4 bases remained unmatched. There are 13 residues in the CDR3. Input material: PBMCs. The rearrangement uses TRBV12-3 or TRBV12-4 and TRBJ1-1, with 8 bases fitting TRBD1. This sequence originates from a human donor in good health (CMV status not recorded). Some clones in this sample may be carry-over from other donors' samples. DNA of the CDR3: TGTGCCAGCCAGGGGGCGGGTAACACTGAAGCTTTCTTT. Amino acids: CASQGAGNTEAFF.